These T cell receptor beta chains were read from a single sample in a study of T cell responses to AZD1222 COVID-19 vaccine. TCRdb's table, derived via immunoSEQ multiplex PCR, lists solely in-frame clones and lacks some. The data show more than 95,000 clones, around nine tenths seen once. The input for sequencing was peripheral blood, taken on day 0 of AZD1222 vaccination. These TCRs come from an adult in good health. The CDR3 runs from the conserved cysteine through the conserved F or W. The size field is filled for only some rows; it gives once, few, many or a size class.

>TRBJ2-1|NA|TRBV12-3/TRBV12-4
CASSLVLDRFF
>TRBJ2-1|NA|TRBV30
CAWSGPGTGSNEQFF
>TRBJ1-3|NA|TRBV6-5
CASSLGGSSGNTIYF
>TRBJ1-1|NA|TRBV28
CASRPTGRSNTEAFF
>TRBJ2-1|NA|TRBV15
CATSREAPSYNEQFF
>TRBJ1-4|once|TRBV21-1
CASSNPTGGLQEVATNEKLFF
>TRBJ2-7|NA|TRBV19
CASSIGQGSEQYF
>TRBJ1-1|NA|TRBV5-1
CASSQEPMNTEAFF
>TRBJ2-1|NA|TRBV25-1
CASIQGSEQFF
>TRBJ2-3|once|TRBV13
CASTEVGVPDTQYF
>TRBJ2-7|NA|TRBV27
CASSLSGRTSYEQYF
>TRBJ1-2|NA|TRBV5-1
CASSLVGGGLNYGYTF
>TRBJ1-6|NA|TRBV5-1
CASSLGTGFSEPLHF
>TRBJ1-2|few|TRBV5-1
CASLSRGYTF
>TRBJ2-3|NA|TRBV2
CASSVPQPSTDTQYF
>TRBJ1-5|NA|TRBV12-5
CASGSPDYIQGHQHF
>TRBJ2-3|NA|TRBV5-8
CASSLVGGGTDTQYF
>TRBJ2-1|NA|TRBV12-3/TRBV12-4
CATSGGANEQFF
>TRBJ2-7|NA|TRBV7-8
CASSQLAIHEQYF
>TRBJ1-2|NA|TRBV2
CASSDQIVNYGYTF
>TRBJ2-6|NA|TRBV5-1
CASSWRTGTGAGANVLTF
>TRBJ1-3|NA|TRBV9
CASSIGVDSISGNTIYF
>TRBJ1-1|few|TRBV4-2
CASSQGTGFTEAFF
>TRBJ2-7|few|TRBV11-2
CASSFPTVGVTTYEQYF
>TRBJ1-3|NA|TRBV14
CASSQWDNSGNTIYF
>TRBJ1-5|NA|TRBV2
CASSEVIRANSNQPQHF
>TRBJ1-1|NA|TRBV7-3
CASSPGVGTEAFF
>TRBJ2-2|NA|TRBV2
CASRPTRVNTGELFF
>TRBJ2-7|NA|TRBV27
CASSLSRGSTYEQYF
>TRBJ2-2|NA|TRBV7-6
CASSYRLGGGPGELFF
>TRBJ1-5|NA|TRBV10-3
CAISGQGDQPQHF
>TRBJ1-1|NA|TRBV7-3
CASSSGTAGTEAFF
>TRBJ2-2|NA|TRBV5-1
CASTEAGTVNTGELFF
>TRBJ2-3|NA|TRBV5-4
CASSLYSGGARETDTQYF
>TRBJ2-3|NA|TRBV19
CASSIRSGLPITDTQYF
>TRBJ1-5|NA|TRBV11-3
CASSLDHPTNQPQHF